One sample yielded the 10 T cell receptor beta chains listed below, sequenced in a study of shared clonotypes between healthy human individuals. TCRdb keeps only in-frame clones here, not all; method: immunoSEQ multiplex PCR. This repertoire shows about 960,000 clones, approximately 80% found once; its top ten account for about 1.5%. Sequences were obtained from memory CD4+ T cells sorted from blood. The subset here: CD45RA-negative fraction. All receptors derive from a young man in good health.

The gene calls are TRBV6-1 and TRBJ2-5; D unresolved. Germline CDR1 reads MNHNS; CDR2 reads SASEGT. Trimming took off 6 bases at V and 7 bases at J, with 15 bases between the two ends. This CDR3 has 13 amino acids. CDR3 nucleotide sequence: TGTGCCAGCAGCGGAATGGGCCGGGCGACCCAGTACTTC. Translating gives CASSGMGRATQYF.

A few counts support this clone. CDR3 sequence: CASSIDSRLPYEQYF. The CDR3 coding sequence is TGTGCCAGTAGTATAGACTCGCGGCTTCCCTACGAGCAGTACTTC. V usage is TRBV19 and J usage is TRBJ2-7; D uncertain. Per germline, CDR1 LNHDA and CDR2 SQIVND (reference sequence). V lost 0 bases, J lost 2 bases, and 11 bases lay in between. CDR3 length: 15 residues.

The V gene is TRBV11-1, the J gene TRBJ1-1; D gene unclear. This CDR3 spans 14 amino acids. Trimming cost V 1 base and J 1 base, with 7 bases left between them. In germline, CDR1 is SGHAT, CDR2 FQDESV (reference sequence). CDR3: CASSLVQRNTEAFF. The CDR3 DNA reads TGTGCCAGCAGCTTAGTCCAGCGGAACACTGAAGCTTTCTTT.

The V gene is TRBV6-1, the J gene TRBJ2-3, with D perhaps matching TRBD2 (5 bases). V lost 2 bases to trimming and J lost 4 bases, with 13 bases between them. The CDR3 covers 15 residues. Germline V gene sequence: CDR1 MNHNS, CDR2 SASEGT. In DNA, the CDR3 is TGTGCCAGCAGTGAAAAATCGCTGAGGGCAGATACGCAGTATTTT. This encodes CASSEKSLRADTQYF.

The chain joins TRBV6-4 to TRBJ1-1; no firm D call. V lost 4 bases to trimming and J lost 0 bases, with 12 bases between them. Germline V lookup: CDR1 MRHNA, CDR2 SNTAGT. This CDR3 contains 15 residues. The CDR3 sequence: CASSVGPFMNTEAFF. The CDR3 DNA reads TGTGCCAGCAGTGTAGGGCCGTTTATGAACACTGAAGCTTTCTTT.

The CDR3 DNA is TGTGCCAGCAGTTCCAGCGGGACTGAGCAGTTCTTC. It translates to CASSSSGTEQFF. This chain links TRBV6-5 with TRBJ2-1; 7 bases align to TRBD2. CDR3 length: 12 amino acids. The trim removed 4 bases at V and 9 bases at J, leaving 3 bases unmatched. The germline V gene has CDR1 MNHEY and CDR2 SVGAGI.

This rearrangement joins TRBV6-5 to TRBJ2-7; 7 positions match TRBD2. This CDR3 contains 15 residues. Germline V gene lookup returns CDR1 MNHEY and CDR2 SVGAGI. Losses at the gene ends were 6 bases for V and 1 base for J; bases not matched to a gene: 9. CDR3 protein: CASSNRPGGSYEQYF. CDR3 sequence (DNA): TGTGCCAGCAGCAACAGGCCCGGGGGGTCCTACGAGCAGTACTTC.

V gene TRBV6-1 combines with J gene TRBJ1-1; the D gene is possibly TRBD1 (5 bases). The length of the CDR3 is 13 residues. Looked up from germline, CDR1 is MNHNS and CDR2 is SASEGT. Trimming stripped 7 bases from V and 2 bases from J, with 11 bases between. CDR3 protein: CASIVTANTEAFF. The CDR3 nucleotides are TGTGCCAGCATTGTGACAGCAAACACTGAAGCTTTCTTT.

The J gene is TRBJ1-2, the V gene TRBV6-1, with TRBD1 identical over 8 bases. V lost 2 bases to trimming and J lost 4 bases; unmatched junction nucleotides: 15. The V gene's germline CDR1 is MNHNS and CDR2 SASEGT. The CDR3 totals 18 residues. The CDR3: CASSETVTGGTRSYGYTF. The DNA for the CDR3 is TGTGCCAGCAGTGAAACGGTAACAGGGGGTACTAGGAGCTATGGCTACACCTTC.

This clone appeared a few times. V and J are TRBV7-2 and TRBJ2-1; 9 nucleotides align to TRBD2. The V segment lost 6 bases and the J segment 7 bases; nucleotides outside the gene matches: 13. Germline V gene sequence: CDR1 SGHTA, CDR2 FQGNSA. There are 16 residues in the CDR3. CDR3 residues: CASRAPGGLAGNEQFF. The CDR3 DNA reads TGTGCCAGCAGGGCCCCTGGGGGGCTAGCGGGGAATGAGCAGTTCTTC.